The sequence of this T cell receptor (beta chain) was determined in a study of blood T cell repertoires in COVID-19. As for the study in general: The United States, Italy and Spain supplied acute and convalescent COVID-19 samples. PBMCs, B-cell-depleted T cells, or T cells were the source of the cDNA or gDNA that made up the material.

In the authors' workflow: By means of reference gene primer amplification, nucleated cell counts were estimated. Method: immunoSEQ multiplex PCR; TCRdb's copy keeps in-frame clones and lacks some. V, J and clone size derive from that table, while D and trimming were established from the DNA sequence. The table has 150,000 to 200,000 clones, about nine tenths seen once. The V end lost 3 bases, the J end lost 2 bases, and 14 bases lay between the germline ends. Germline V gene lookup returns CDR1 SGHRS and CDR2 YFSETQ. CDR3 length: 15 residues. V and J are TRBV5-1 and TRBJ1-1; D might be TRBD1 (6 bases). Sequencing was performed on peripheral blood. The sequence was collected from a woman between 55 and 75 years old who had recovered from COVID-19. The DNA of the CDR3 is TGCGCCAGCAGCTCACAACAGGGTAAAAACACTGAAGCTTTCTTT. It codes for CASSSQQGKNTEAFF.